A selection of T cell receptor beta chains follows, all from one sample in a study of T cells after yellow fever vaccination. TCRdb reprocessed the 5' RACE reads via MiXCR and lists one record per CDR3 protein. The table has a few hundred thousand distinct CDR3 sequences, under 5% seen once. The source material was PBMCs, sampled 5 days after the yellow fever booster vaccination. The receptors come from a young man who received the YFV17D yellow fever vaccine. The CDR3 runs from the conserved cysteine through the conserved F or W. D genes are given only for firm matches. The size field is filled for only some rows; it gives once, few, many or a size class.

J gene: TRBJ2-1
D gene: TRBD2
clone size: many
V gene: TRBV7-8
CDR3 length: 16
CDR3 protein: CASSLAPRLAVNEQFF
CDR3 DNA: TGTGCCAGCAGCTTAGCGCCACGACTAGCGGTAAATGAGCAGTTCTTC

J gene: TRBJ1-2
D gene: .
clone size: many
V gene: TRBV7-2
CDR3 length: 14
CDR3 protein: CASSLGRANYGYTF
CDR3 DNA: TGTGCCAGCAGCTTAGGCCGAGCTAACTATGGCTACACCTTC

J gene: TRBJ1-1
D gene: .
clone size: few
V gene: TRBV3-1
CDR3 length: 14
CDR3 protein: CASSPDSRNTEAFF
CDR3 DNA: TGTGCCAGCAGCCCTGACAGCCGGAACACTGAAGCTTTCTTT

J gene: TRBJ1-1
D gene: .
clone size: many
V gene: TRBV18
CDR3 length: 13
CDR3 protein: CASSMGPLTEAFF
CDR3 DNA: TGTGCCAGCTCAATGGGACCCCTCACTGAAGCTTTCTTT

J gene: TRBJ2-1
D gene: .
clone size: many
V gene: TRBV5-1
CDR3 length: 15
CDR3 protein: CASRFAGSSYNEQFF
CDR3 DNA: TGCGCCAGCAGGTTCGCGGGCAGCTCCTACAATGAGCAGTTCTTC

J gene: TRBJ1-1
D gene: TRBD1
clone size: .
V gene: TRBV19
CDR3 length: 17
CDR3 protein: CASSIESGTGTSTEAFF
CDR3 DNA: TGTGCCAGTAGTATCGAATCGGGGACAGGGACGAGCACTGAAGCTTTCTTT

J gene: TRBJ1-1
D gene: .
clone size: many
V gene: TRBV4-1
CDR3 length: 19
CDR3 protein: CASSLLVTGVRGVNTEAFF
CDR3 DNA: TGCGCCAGCAGCCTACTCGTGACTGGCGTGAGGGGAGTGAACACTGAAGCTTTCTTT

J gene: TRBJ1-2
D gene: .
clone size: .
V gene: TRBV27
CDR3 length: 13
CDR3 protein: CASRPVGGYGYTF
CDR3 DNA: TGTGCCAGCCGCCCGGTCGGGGGGTATGGCTACACCTTC

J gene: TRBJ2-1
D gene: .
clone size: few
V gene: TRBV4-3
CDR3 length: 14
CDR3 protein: CASSQEPYGNEQFF
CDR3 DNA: TGCGCCAGCAGCCAAGAACCTTATGGGAATGAGCAGTTCTTC

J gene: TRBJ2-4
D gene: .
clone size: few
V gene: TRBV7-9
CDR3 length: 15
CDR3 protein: CASPSPLRAENIQYF
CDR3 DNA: TGTGCCAGCCCTTCACCCCTCAGGGCGGAGAACATTCAGTACTTC

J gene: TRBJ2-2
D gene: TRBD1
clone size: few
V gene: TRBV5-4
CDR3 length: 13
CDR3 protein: CASSVTGGWELFF
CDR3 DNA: TGTGCCAGCAGCGTAACAGGGGGCTGGGAGCTGTTTTTT

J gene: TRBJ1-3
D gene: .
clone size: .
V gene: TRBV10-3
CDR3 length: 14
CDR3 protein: CAIIVSPPGNTIYF
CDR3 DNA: TGTGCCATCATTGTCAGCCCGCCTGGAAACACCATATATTTT

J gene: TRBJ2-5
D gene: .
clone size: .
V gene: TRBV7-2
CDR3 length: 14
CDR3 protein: CASSLDGGARTQYF
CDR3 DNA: TGTGCCAGCAGCTTAGATGGGGGGGCGCGGACCCAGTACTTC

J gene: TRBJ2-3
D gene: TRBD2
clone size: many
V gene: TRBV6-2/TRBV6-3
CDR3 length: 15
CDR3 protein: CASSYIGGGTDTQYF
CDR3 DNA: TGTGCCAGCAGTTACATCGGGGGGGGCACAGATACGCAGTATTTT

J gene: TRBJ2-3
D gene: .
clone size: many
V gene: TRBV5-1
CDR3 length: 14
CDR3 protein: CASSLGPEGDTQYF
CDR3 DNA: TGCGCCAGCAGCCTTGGACCCGAGGGAGATACGCAGTATTTT

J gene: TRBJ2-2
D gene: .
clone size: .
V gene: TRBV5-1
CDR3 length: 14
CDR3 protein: CASRAGQNTGELFF
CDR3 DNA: TGCGCCAGCAGAGCGGGACAGAACACCGGGGAGCTGTTTTTT

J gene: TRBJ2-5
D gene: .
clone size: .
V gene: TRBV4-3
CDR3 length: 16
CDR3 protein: CASSQDEVRGYETQYF
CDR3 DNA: TGCGCCAGCAGCCAAGATGAGGTCCGGGGTTACGAGACCCAGTACTTC

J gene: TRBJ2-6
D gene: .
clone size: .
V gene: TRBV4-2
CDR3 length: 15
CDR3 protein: CASSQETVGANVLTF
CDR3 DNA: TGTGCCAGCAGCCAAGAGACGGTAGGGGCCAACGTCCTGACTTTC

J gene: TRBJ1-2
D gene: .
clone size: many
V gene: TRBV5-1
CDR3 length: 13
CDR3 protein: CASSRDSHDGYTF
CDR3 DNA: TGCGCCAGCAGCCGGGACTCCCATGATGGCTACACCTTC

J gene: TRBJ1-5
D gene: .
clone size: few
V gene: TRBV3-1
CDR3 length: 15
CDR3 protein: CASSLGHRTDQPQHF
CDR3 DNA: TGTGCCAGCAGCCTGGGCCACAGGACGGATCAGCCCCAGCATTTT

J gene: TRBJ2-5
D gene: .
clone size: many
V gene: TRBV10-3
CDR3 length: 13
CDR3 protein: CAISGQSKETQYF
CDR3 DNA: TGTGCCATCAGTGGACAGTCCAAAGAGACCCAGTACTTC

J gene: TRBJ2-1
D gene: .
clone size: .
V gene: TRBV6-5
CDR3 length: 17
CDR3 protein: CASSYSMPQGGFHEQFF
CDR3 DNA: TGTGCCAGCAGTTACTCGATGCCCCAGGGGGGGTTTCATGAGCAGTTCTTC

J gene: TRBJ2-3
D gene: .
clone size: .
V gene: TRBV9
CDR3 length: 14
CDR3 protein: CASSVGGQQDTQYF
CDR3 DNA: TGTGCCAGCAGCGTAGGAGGACAGCAAGATACGCAGTATTTT

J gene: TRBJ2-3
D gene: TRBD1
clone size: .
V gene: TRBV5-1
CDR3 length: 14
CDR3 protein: CASSKGQGTDTQYF
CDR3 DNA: TGCGCCAGCAGCAAAGGACAGGGCACAGATACGCAGTATTTT

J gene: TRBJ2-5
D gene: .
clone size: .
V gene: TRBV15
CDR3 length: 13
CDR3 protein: CATSSGQEETQYF
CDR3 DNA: TGTGCCACCAGCAGTGGTCAAGAAGAGACCCAGTACTTC

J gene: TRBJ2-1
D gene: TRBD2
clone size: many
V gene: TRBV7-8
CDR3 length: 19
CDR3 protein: CASSLLRSAKRGALNEQFF
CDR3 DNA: TGTGCCAGCAGCTTATTACGGAGTGCTAAGCGGGGGGCACTCAATGAGCAGTTCTTC

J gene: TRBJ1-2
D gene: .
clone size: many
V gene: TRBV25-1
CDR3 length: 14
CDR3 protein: CASSEYGGTLGYTF
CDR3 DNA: TGTGCCAGCAGTGAATATGGAGGGACCCTTGGCTACACCTTC

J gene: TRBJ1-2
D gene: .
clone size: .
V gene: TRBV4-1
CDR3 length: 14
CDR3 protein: CASSQLAGLGGYTF
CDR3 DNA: TGCGCCAGCAGCCAATTAGCGGGATTAGGTGGCTACACCTTC

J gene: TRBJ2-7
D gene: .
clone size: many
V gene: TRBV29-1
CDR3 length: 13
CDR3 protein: CSVEDVQAYEQYF
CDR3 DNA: TGCAGCGTTGAAGATGTACAGGCCTACGAGCAGTACTTC

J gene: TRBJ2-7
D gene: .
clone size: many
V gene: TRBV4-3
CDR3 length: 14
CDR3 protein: CASSQDAGDYEQYF
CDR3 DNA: TGCGCCAGCAGCCAAGATGCAGGAGACTACGAGCAGTACTTC

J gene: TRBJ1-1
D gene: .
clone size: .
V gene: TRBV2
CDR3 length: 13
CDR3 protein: CASSPRLNTEAFF
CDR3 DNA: TGTGCCAGCAGTCCTCGGTTGAACACTGAAGCTTTCTTT

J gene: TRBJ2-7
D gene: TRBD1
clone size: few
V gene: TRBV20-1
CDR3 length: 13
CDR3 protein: CSARTQTGFEQYF
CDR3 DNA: TGCAGTGCTAGAACCCAGACAGGGTTTGAGCAGTACTTC

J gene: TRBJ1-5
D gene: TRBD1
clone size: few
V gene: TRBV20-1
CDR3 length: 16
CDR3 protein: CSARDLRQGGHQPQHF
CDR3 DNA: TGCAGTGCTAGAGACCTAAGACAGGGGGGACATCAGCCCCAGCATTTT

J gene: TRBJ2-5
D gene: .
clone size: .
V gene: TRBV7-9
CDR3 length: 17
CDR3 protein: CASSSERTASLGETQYF
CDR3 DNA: TGTGCCAGCAGCTCCGAGAGGACAGCTTCTTTGGGGGAGACCCAGTACTTC

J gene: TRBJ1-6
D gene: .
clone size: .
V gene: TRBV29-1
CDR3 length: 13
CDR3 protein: CSANQGGNSPLHF
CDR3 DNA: TGCAGCGCTAATCAGGGAGGGAATTCACCCCTCCACTTT

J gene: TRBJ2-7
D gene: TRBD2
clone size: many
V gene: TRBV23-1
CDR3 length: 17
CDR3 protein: CASSQRTSGGPGYEQYF
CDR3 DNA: TGCGCCAGCAGTCAAAGGACTAGCGGGGGTCCGGGATACGAGCAGTACTTC

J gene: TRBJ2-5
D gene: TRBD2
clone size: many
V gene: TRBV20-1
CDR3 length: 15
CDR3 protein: CSARRLAGDQETQYF
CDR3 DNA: TGCAGTGCGCGAAGACTAGCGGGGGACCAAGAGACCCAGTACTTC

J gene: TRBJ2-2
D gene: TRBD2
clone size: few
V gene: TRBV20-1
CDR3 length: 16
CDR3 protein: CSARASASGGTGELFF
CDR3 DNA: TGCAGTGCTAGAGCTTCGGCTAGCGGGGGCACCGGGGAGCTGTTTTTT

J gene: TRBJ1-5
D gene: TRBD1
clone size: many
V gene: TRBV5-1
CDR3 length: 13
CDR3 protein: CASSSTGDQPQHF
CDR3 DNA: TGCGCCAGCAGCTCGACAGGGGATCAGCCCCAGCATTTT

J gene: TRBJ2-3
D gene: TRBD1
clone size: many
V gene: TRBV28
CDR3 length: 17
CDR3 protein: CASSSSGTGVLVDTQYF
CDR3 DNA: TGTGCCAGCAGTTCCTCCGGGACAGGGGTGTTGGTAGATACGCAGTATTTT

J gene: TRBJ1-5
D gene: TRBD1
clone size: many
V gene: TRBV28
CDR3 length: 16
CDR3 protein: CASSPRQGASNQPQHF
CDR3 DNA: TGTGCCAGCAGCCCCAGACAGGGGGCAAGCAATCAGCCCCAGCATTTT

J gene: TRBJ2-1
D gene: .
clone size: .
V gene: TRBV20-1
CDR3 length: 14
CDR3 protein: CSARGGDWGNEQFF
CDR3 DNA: TGCAGTGCTAGAGGCGGGGATTGGGGCAATGAGCAGTTCTTC

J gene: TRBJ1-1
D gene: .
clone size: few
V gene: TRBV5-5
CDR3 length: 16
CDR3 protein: CASSLESAGALTEAFF
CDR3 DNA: TGTGCCAGCAGCTTGGAGTCGGCAGGGGCCCTCACTGAAGCTTTCTTT

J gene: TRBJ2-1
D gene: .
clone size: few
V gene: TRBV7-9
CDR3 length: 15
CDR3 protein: CASSLPYGEGHEQFF
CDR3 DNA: TGTGCCAGCAGCTTACCCTACGGAGAGGGGCATGAGCAGTTCTTC

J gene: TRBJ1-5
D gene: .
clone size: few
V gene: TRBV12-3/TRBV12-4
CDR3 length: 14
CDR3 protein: CASSTQAFDQPQHF
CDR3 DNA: TGTGCCAGCAGTACACAGGCTTTCGATCAGCCCCAGCATTTT

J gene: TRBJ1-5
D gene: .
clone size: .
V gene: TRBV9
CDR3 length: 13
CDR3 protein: CASSVFRCQPQHF
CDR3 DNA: TGTGCCAGCAGCGTTTTCAGGTGCCAGCCCCAGCATTTT

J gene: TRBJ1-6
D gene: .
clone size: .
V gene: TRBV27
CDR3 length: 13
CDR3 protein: CASSLKAEPPLHF
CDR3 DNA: TGTGCCAGCAGTTTAAAGGCAGAACCACCCCTCCACTTT

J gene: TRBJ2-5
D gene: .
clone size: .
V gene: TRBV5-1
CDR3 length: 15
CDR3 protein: CASSPPSRHEETQYF
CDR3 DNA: TGCGCCAGCAGCCCCCCCTCAAGGCACGAAGAGACCCAGTACTTC

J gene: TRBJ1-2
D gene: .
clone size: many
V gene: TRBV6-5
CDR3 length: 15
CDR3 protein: CASSYSGGAPEGYTF
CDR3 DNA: TGTGCCAGCAGTTACTCAGGGGGGGCGCCGGAAGGCTACACCTTC

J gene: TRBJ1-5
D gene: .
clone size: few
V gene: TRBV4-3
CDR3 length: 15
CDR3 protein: CASSQDSGGNQPQHF
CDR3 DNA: TGCGCCAGCAGCCAAGATTCTGGGGGCAATCAGCCCCAGCATTTT

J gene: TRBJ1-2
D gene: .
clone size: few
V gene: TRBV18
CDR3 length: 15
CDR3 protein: CASSPYAGQDNGYTF
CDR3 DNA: TGTGCCAGCTCACCCTACGCGGGCCAGGATAATGGCTACACCTTC

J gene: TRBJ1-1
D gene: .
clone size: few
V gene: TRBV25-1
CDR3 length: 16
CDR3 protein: CASSAHRDLLGTEAFF
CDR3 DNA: TGTGCCAGCAGTGCTCACAGGGATCTATTGGGCACTGAAGCTTTCTTT

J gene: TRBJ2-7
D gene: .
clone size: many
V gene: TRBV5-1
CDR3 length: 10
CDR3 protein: CASSPGEQYF
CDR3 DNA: TGCGCCAGCAGTCCGGGTGAGCAGTACTTC

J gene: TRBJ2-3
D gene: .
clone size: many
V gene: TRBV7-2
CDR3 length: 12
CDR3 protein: CASSSDQGPQYF
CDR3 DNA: TGTGCCAGCAGCTCAGATCAGGGACCGCAGTATTTT

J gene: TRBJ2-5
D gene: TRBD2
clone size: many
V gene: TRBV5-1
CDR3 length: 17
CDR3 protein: CASTAGTTQVRRETQYF
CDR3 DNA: TGCGCCAGCACCGCCGGGACTACCCAGGTCAGACGGGAGACCCAGTACTTC

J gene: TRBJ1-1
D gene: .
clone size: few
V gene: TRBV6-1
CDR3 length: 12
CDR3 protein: CASRAKGSEAFF
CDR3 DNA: TGTGCCAGCAGAGCTAAGGGGTCTGAAGCTTTCTTT

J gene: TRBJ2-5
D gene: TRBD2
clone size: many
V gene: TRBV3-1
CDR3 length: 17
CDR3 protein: CASSQGLAGGYQETQYF
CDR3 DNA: TGTGCCAGCAGCCAAGGACTAGCGGGGGGGTACCAAGAGACCCAGTACTTC